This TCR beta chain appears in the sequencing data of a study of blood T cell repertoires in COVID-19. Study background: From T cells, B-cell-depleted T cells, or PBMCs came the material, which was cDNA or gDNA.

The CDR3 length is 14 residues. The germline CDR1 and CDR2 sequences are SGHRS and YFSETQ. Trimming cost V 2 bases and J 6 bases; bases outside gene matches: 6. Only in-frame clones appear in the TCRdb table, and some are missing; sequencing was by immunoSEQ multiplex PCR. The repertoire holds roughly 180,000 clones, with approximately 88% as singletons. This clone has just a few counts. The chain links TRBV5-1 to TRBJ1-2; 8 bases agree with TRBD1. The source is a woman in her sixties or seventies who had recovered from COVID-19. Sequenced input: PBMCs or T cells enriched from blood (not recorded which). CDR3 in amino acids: CASSFGQGYDGYTF. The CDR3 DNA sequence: TGCGCCAGCAGCTTTGGACAGGGCTATGATGGCTACACCTTC. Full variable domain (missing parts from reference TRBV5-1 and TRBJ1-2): KAGVTQTPRYLIKTRGQQVTLSCSPISGHRSVSWYQQTPGQGLQFLFEYFSETQRNKGNFPGRFSGRQFSNSRSEMNVSTLELGDSALYLCASSFGQGYDGYTFGSGTRLTVV.